This T cell receptor (beta chain) derives from a study of blood T cell repertoires in COVID-19. As for the study in general: The samples span acute and convalescent COVID-19 from the United States, Italy and Spain. The analysed material was cDNA or gDNA that came from T cells, B-cell-depleted T cells, or PBMCs.

Authors' analysis steps: Reference gene primer amplification in the assay estimated nucleated cell counts. Here immunoSEQ multiplex PCR was the method, and the copy in TCRdb shows in-frame clones only, minus some. The V and J calls and clone size come from that table; D and trimming were worked out from the DNA. The table shows around 220,000 clones, with approximately 84% occurring only once. Germline CDR1 is SGHDT and CDR2 is YYEEEE. This CDR3 region has 14 residues. V shed 3 bases, J shed 3 bases, and the junction held 4 bases outside the gene matches. The chain carries TRBV5-6 and TRBJ2-7; 9 positions agree with TRBD1. The receptor's source is a man aged 45 to 65 with acute or convalescent COVID-19. The material sequenced was peripheral blood. The CDR3 DNA is TGTGCCAGCAGCTCCCGGACAGGGGACTACGAGCAGTACTTC. Translation gives CASSSRTGDYEQYF.